The 6 T cell receptor beta chains in this list originate from one sample, sequenced in a study of beta chain features in type 1 diabetes. Every bit of the isolated RNA underwent reverse transcription, so sequencing read expressed TCRB transcripts. This table comes from immunoSEQ multiplex PCR, and its TCRdb copy is limited to in-frame clones, with some not included. Altogether around 250,000 clones are present, 11% to 15% being singletons, with the ten largest covering 0.015% to 0.02%. Whole-study findings and limits: Shortening that was moderate but significant affected the TCRB CDR3s of Type 1 diabetes patients in all four CD4+ subsets.

Their specific antigens are unknown. Specimen: naive CD4+ T cells from blood. These receptors were obtained from a man aged 25-45 years with type 1 diabetes.

This clone was recorded a few times. The DNA of the CDR3 is TGTGCCAGCTCACCACAGGGGAAGGGCACTGAAGCTTTCTTT. Translated, it gives CASSPQGKGTEAFF. This chain joins TRBV18 and TRBJ1-1; D might be TRBD1 (5 bases). Germline CDR1 and CDR2: KGHSH and LQKENI. Trimming shortened V by 1 base and J by 4 bases, and 10 bases separated the two germline ends. This CDR3 has 14 amino acids.

The CDR3 DNA reads as TGCGCCAGCAGCTTGGGGCTAGTCGTAGATACGCAGTATTTT. It encodes CASSLGLVVDTQYF. The chain uses TRBV5-1 and TRBJ2-3; D uncertain. Trimming cost V 0 bases and J 5 bases, with 10 bases left between them. The CDR3 consists of 14 residues. CDR1 and CDR2 (germline): SGHRS, YFSETQ.

The genes are TRBV15 and TRBJ2-7; possible D gene TRBD2, 5 bases. The germline V gene encodes CDR1 LNHNV and CDR2 YYDKDF (reference sequence). With 1 base removed from V and 7 bases from J, the gap between germline ends came to 20 bases. The CDR3 extends over 16 amino acids. CDR3: CATSRGLPGRSGEQYF. DNA of the CDR3: TGTGCCACCAGCAGAGGGCTTCCTGGGCGGTCGGGGGAGCAGTACTTC.

In this sample, this clone turned up a few times. The J gene is TRBJ1-3, the V gene TRBV15; a weak D match, TRBD1 (6 bases). Trimming left V 0 bases short and J 3 bases short, with 12 bases between. Germline CDR1 and CDR2: LNHNV and YYDKDF (reference sequence). The CDR3 consists of 16 residues. The CDR3 spells CATSRDPLTGGNTIYF. The CDR3 DNA reads TGTGCCACCAGCAGAGATCCCCTGACAGGTGGAAACACCATATATTTT.

This clone showed up just a few times. This rearrangement joins TRBV19 to TRBJ2-5; 8 bases align to TRBD2. The CDR3 extends over 15 amino acids. CDR1 and CDR2 (germline): LNHDA, SQIVND (reference sequence). The V segment lost 7 bases and the J segment 4 bases; nucleotides outside the gene matches: 11. This CDR3 reads CASIRSAGVGETQYF. In DNA, the CDR3 is TGTGCCAGTATCCGCTCAGCGGGGGTTGGAGAGACCCAGTACTTC.

V gene TRBV6-5 combines with J gene TRBJ1-1, with TRBD1 identical over 7 bases. Germline values: CDR1 MNHEY, CDR2 SVGAGI. The trim removed 8 bases at V and 6 bases at J, leaving 9 bases unmatched. The CDR3 consists of 13 residues. The CDR3 loop is CASRQTGEAEAFF. In DNA, the CDR3 is TGTGCCAGCCGCCAAACAGGGGAAGCTGAAGCTTTCTTT.